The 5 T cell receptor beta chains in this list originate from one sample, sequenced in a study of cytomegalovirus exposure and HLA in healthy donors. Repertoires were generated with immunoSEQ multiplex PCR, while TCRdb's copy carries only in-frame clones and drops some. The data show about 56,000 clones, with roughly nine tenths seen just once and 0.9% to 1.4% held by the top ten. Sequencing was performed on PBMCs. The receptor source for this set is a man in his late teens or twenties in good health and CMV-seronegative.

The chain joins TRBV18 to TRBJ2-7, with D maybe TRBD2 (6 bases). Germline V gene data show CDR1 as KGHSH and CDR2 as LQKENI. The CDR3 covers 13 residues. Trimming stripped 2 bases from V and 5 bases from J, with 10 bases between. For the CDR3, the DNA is TGTGCCAGCTCACCAGGGGGGTCTCACGAGCAGTACTTC. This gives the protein CASSPGGSHEQYF.

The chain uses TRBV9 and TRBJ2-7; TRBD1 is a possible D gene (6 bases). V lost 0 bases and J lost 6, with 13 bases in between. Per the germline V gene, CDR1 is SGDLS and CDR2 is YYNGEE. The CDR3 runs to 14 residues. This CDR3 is CASSVDWGRREQYF. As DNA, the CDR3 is TGTGCCAGCAGCGTAGACTGGGGGCGCCGCGAGCAGTACTTC.

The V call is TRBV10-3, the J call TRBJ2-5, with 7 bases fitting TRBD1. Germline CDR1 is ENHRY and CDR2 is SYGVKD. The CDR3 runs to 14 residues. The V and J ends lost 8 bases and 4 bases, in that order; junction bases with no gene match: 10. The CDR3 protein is CAISQGDLGETQYF. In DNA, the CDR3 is TGTGCCATCTCCCAGGGGGATTTGGGAGAGACCCAGTACTTC.

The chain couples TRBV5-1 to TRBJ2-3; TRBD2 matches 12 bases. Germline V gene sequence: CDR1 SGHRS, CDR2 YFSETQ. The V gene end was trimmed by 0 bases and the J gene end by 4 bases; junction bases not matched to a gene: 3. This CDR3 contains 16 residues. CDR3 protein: CASSLVLAGGSDTQYF. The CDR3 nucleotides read TGCGCCAGCAGCTTGGTACTAGCGGGAGGATCAGATACGCAGTATTTT.

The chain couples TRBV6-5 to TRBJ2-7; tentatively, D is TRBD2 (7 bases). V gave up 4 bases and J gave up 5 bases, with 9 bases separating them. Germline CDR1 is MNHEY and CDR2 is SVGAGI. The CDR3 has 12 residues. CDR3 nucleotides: TGTGCCAGCAGTTGGGGGGGCCACGAGCAGTACTTC. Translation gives CASSWGGHEQYF.